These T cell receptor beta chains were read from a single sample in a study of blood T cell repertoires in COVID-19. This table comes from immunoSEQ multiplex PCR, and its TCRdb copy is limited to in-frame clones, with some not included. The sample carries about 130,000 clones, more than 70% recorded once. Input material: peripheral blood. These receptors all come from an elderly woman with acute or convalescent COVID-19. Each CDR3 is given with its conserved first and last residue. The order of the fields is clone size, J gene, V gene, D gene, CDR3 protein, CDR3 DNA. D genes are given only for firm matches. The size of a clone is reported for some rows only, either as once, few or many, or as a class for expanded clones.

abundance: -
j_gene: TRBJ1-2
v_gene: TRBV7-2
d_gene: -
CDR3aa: CASSLRPGMDYGYTF
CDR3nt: TGTGCCAGCAGTCTACGTCCGGGAATGGACTATGGCTACACCTTC

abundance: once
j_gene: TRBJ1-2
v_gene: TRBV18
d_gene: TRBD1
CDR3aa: CASSRTRTGTYGYTF
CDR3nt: TGTGCCAGCTCACGAACTCGGACAGGGACCTATGGCTACACCTTC

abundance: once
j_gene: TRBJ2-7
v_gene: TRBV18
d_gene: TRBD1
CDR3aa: CASSARDRGSYEQYF
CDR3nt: TGTGCCAGCTCAGCCAGGGACAGGGGCTCCTACGAGCAGTACTTC

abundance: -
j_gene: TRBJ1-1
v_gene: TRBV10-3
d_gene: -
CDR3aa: CATAGQFEAFF
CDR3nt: TGTGCCACCGCTGGACAGTTTGAAGCTTTCTTT

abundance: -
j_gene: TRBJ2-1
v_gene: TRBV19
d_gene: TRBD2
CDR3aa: CASIRAGARNNEQFF
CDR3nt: TGTGCCAGTATAAGAGCGGGAGCCCGGAACAATGAGCAGTTCTTC

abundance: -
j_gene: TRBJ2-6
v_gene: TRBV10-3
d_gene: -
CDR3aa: CAISVHSGANVLTF
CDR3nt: TGTGCCATCAGTGTCCACTCTGGGGCCAACGTCCTGACTTTC

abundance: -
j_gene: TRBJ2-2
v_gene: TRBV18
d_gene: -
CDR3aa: CASSPSGETGELFF
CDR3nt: TGTGCCAGCTCACCCTCGGGAGAAACCGGGGAGCTGTTTTTT

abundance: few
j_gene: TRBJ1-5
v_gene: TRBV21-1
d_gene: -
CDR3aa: CASYSPTPAGNQPQHF
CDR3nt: TGTGCCAGCTATAGCCCGACCCCCGCGGGCAATCAGCCCCAGCATTTT

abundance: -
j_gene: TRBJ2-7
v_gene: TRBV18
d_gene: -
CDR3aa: CASSSVTGLKNEQYF
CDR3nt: TGTGCCAGCTCATCAGTCACGGGGTTAAAAAACGAGCAGTACTTC

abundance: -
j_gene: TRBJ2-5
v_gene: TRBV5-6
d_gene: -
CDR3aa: CASSQGGSQYF
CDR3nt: TGTGCCAGCAGCCAAGGGGGTTCGCAGTACTTC

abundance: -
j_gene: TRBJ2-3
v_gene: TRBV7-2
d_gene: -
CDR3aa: CASRRGSSTDTQYF
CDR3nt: TGTGCCAGCAGACGGGGGAGCAGTACAGATACGCAGTATTTT

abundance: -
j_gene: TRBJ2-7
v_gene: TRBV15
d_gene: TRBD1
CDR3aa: CATSPSRGQYEQYF
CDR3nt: TGTGCCACCAGCCCCAGTAGGGGGCAATACGAGCAGTACTTC

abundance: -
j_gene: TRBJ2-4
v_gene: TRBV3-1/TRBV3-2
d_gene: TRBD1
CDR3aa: CASRETGGIQYF
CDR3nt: TGTGCCAGCAGGGAGACAGGGGGGATTCAGTACTTC

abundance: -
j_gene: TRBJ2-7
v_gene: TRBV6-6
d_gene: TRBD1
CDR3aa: CASSSPATGFAQYF
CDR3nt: TGTGCCAGCAGCTCACCAGCGACAGGGTTCGCGCAGTACTTC

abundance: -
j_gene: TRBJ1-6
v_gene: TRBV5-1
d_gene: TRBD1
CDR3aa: CASRDRQGWSSYNSPLHF
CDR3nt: TGCGCCAGCAGGGACCGACAGGGCTGGAGCTCCTATAATTCACCCCTCCACTTT

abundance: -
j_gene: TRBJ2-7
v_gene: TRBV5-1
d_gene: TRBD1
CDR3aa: CASSLEVQGASYKQYF
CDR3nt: TGCGCCAGCAGCTTGGAGGTACAGGGGGCCTCCTACAAGCAGTACTTC

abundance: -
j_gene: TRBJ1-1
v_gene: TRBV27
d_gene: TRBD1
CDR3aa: CASKDRSNTEAFF
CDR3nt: TGTGCCAGCAAGGACAGGTCGAACACTGAAGCTTTCTTT

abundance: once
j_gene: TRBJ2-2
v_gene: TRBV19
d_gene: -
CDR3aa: CASSIAPGFVGLGTGELFF
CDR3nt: TGTGCCAGTAGTATCGCTCCTGGCTTTGTGGGGCTTGGCACCGGGGAGCTGTTTTTT

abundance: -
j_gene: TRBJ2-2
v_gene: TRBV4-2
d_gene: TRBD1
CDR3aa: CASSPDRTNTGELFF
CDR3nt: TGTGCCAGCAGCCCGGACAGGACGAACACCGGGGAGCTGTTTTTT

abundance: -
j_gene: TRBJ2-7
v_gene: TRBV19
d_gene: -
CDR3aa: CASSLGAIETYEQYF
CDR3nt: TGTGCCAGTAGTCTGGGGGCCATAGAAACCTACGAGCAGTACTTC

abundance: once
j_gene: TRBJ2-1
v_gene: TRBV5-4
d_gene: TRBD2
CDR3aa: CASSLPGGSYNEQFF
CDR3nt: TGTGCCAGCAGCTTGCCGGGGGGCTCCTACAATGAGCAGTTCTTC

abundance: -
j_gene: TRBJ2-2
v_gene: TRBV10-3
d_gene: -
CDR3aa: CAITPEGNTGELFF
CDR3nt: TGTGCCATCACCCCCGAGGGGAACACCGGGGAGCTGTTTTTT

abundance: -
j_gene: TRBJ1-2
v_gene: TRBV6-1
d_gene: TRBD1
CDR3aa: CASSEPGTGLYGYTF
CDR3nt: TGTGCCAGCAGTGAACCCGGGACAGGGCTCTATGGCTACACCTTC

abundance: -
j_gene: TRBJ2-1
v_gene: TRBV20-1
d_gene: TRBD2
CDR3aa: CSASLRGLATYEQFF
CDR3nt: TGCAGTGCTAGTTTGAGGGGACTAGCGACCTATGAGCAGTTCTTC

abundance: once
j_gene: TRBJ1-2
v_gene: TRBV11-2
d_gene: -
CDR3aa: CASSYQGRTNYGYTF
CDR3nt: TGTGCCAGCAGCTACCAGGGGAGAACTAACTATGGCTACACCTTC

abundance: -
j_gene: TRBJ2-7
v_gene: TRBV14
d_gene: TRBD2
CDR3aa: CASSQWGGGEQYF
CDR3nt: TGTGCCAGCAGCCAATGGGGCGGGGGCGAGCAGTACTTC

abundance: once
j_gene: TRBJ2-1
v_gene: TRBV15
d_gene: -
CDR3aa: CATSRERRGNEQFF
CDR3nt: TGTGCCACCAGCAGAGAAAGGAGGGGTAATGAGCAGTTCTTC

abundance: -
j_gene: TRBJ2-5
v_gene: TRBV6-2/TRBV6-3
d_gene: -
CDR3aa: CASSYSTPTTTQYF
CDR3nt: TGTGCCAGCAGTTACTCGACTCCAACGACGACCCAGTACTTC

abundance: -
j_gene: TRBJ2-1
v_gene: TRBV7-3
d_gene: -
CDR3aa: CASSFQGNYNEQFF
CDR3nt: TGTGCCAGCAGCTTTCAGGGTAACTACAATGAGCAGTTCTTC

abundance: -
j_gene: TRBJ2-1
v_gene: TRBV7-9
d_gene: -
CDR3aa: CASSFGGSYEQFF
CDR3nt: TGTGCCAGCAGCTTTGGAGGGAGCTATGAGCAGTTCTTC

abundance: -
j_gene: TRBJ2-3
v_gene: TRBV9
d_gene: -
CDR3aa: CASSVFAGTSTDTQYF
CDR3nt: TGTGCCAGCAGCGTATTTGCAGGCACTAGCACAGATACGCAGTATTTT

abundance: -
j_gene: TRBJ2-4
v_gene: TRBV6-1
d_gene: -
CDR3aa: CASSEAGVLGKQDQYF
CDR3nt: TGTGCCAGCAGTGAAGCCGGCGTTCTGGGTAAACAGGATCAGTACTTC

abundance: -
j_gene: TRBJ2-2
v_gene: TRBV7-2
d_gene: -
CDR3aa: CASRGTFSSGELFF
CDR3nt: TGTGCCAGCCGAGGGACATTTTCATCCGGGGAGCTGTTTTTT

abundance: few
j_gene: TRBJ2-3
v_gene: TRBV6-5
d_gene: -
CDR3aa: CASRRGHTDTQYF
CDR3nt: TGTGCCAGCAGAAGGGGACACACAGATACGCAGTATTTT

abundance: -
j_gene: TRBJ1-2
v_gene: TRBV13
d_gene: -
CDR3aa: CASSLGTDTVKNYGYTF
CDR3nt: TGTGCCAGCAGCTTAGGGACAGACACGGTAAAAAACTATGGCTACACCTTC

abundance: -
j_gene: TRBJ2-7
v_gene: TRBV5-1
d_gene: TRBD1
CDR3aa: CASSLDPGGSYEQYF
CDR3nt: TGCGCCAGCAGCTTGGACCCAGGGGGCTCCTACGAGCAGTACTTC

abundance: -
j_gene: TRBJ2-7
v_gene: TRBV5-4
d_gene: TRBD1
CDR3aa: CASSLTGGKTYEQYF
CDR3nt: TGTGCCAGCAGCCTAACAGGGGGCAAAACCTACGAGCAGTACTTC

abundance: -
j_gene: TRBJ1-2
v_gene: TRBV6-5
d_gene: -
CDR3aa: CASSYSDRFYGYTF
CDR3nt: TGTGCCAGCAGTTACTCGGACAGATTCTATGGCTACACCTTC

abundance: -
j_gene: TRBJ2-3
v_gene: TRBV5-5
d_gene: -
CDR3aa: CASSLEPRGFTDTQYF
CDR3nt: TGTGCCAGCAGCTTGGAGCCTAGGGGATTCACAGATACGCAGTATTTT

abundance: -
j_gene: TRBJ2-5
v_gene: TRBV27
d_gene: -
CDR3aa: CASSRRALGTQYF
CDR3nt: TGTGCCAGCAGCCGCAGGGCCCTCGGGACCCAGTACTTC

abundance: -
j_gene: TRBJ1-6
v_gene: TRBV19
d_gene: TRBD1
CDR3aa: CASSTPGGRGPLHF
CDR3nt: TGTGCCAGTAGTACCCCAGGGGGCAGAGGACCCCTCCACTTT

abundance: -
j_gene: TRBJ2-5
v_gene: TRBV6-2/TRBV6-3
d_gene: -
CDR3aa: CASSYSGGARTQYF
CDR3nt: TGTGCCAGCAGTTACTCTGGCGGGGCGAGGACCCAGTACTTC

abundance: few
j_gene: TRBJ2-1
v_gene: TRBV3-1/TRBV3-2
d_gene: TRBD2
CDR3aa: CASSHWKTSEEQFF
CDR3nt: TGTGCCAGCAGCCACTGGAAGACTAGCGAGGAGCAGTTCTTC

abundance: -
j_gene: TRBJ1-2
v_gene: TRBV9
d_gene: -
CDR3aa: CASSVGSNLGYTF
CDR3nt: TGTGCCAGCAGCGTTGGGAGTAATCTTGGCTACACCTTC

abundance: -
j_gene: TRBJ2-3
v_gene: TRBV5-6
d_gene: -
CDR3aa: CASRSGSTDTQYF
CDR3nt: TGTGCCAGCAGGAGCGGCAGCACAGATACGCAGTATTTT

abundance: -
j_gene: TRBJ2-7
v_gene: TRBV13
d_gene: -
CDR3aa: CASSLRGSREQYF
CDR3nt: TGTGCCAGCAGCTTAAGGGGGTCTAGGGAGCAGTACTTC